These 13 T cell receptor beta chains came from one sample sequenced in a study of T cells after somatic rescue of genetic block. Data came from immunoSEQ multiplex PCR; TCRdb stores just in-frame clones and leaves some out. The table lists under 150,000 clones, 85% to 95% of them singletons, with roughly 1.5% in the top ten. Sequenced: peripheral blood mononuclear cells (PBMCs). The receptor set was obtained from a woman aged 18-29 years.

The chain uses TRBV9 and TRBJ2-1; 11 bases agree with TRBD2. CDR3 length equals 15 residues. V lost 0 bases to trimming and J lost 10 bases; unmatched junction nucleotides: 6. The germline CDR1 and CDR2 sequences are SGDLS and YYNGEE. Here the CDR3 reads CASSVVVAGGREQFF. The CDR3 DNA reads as TGTGCCAGCAGCGTAGTAGTAGCGGGGGGGCGCGAGCAGTTCTTC.

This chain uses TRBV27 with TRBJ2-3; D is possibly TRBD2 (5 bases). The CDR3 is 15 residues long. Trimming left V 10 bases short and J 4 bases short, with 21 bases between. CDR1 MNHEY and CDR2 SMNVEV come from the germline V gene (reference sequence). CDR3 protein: CATIRSGGVSDTQYF. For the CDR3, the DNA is TGTGCCACTATCCGGTCAGGAGGCGTTTCAGATACGCAGTATTTT.

For the CDR3, the DNA is TGTGCCAGTAGCCTCAGACAGGGAGGCTCACCCCTCCACTTT. Translating gives CASSLRQGGSPLHF. The rearrangement links TRBV19 to TRBJ1-6, with TRBD1 matching over 7 bases. The CDR3 is 14 amino acids. CDR1 LNHDA and CDR2 SQIVND come from the germline V gene (reference sequence). The V segment lost 6 bases and the J segment 10 bases; nucleotides outside the gene matches: 9.

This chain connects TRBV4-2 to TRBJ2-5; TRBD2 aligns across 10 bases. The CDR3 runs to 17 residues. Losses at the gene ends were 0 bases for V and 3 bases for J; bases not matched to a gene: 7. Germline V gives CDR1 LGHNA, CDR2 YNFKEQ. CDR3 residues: CASSQDFASGGEETQYF. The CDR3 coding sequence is TGTGCCAGCAGCCAAGACTTTGCTAGCGGGGGAGAAGAGACCCAGTACTTC.

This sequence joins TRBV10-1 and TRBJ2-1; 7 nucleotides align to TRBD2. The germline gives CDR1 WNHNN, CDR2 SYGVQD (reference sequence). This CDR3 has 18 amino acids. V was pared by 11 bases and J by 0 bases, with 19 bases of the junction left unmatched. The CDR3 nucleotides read TGCGCCGGCCGGGGGGAGGGTTCGCAAACCGGCTCCTACAATGAGCAGTTCTTC. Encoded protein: CAGRGEGSQTGSYNEQFF.

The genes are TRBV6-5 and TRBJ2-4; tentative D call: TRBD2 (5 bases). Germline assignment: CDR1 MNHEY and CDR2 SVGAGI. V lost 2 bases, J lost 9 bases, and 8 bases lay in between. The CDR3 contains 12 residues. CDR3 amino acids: CASSYAGGIQYF. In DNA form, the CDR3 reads TGTGCCAGCAGTTACGCCGGAGGCATTCAGTACTTC.

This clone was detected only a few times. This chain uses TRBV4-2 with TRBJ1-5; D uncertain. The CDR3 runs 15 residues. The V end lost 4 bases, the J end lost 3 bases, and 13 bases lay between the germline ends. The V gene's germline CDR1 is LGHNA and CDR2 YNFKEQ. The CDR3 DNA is TGTGCCAGCAGCCCATCGGACGGTGACAATCAGCCCCAGCATTTT. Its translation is CASSPSDGDNQPQHF.

The chain's CDR3 is CASSFYRVGYQETQYF. The CDR3 bases are TGTGCCAGCTCATTTTACAGGGTTGGGTATCAAGAGACCCAGTACTTC. V is TRBV18 and J is TRBJ2-5, with D perhaps TRBD1 (6 bases). CDR1 is KGHSH and CDR2 is LQKENI in the germline V gene. Trimming pared 5 bases from V and 2 bases from J, leaving 18 bases between. This CDR3 comprises 16 residues.

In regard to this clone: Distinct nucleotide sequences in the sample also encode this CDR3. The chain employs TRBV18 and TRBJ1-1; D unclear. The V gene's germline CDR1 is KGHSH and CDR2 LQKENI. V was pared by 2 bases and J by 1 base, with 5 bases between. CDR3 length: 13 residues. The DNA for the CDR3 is TGTGCCAGCTCACCATTACAGAACACTGAAGCTTTCTTT. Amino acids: CASSPLQNTEAFF.

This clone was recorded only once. The CDR3 sequence is CASSLAPGVEEKLFF. The CDR3 DNA is TGCGCCAGCAGCTTGGCCCCGGGGGTAGAGGAAAAACTGTTTTTT. The chain couples TRBV5-1 to TRBJ1-4; D is perhaps TRBD1 (5 bases). CDR1 is SGHRS, CDR2 YFSETQ, per germline. V was pared by 0 bases and J by 8 bases, with 14 bases between. This CDR3 comprises 15 residues.

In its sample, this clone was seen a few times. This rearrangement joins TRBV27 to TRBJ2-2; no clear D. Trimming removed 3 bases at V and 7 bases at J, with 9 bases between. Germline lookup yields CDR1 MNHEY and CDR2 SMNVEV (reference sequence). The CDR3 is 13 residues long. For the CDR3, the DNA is TGTGCCAGCAGTTTCGGTGACGGCGGGGAGCTGTTTTTT. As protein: CASSFGDGGELFF.

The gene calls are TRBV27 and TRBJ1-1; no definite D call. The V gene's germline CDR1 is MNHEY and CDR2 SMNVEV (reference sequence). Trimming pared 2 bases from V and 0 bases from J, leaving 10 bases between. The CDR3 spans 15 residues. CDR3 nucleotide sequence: TGTGCCAGCAGTTTAAGAACCCCCGTGAACACTGAAGCTTTCTTT. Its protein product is CASSLRTPVNTEAFF.

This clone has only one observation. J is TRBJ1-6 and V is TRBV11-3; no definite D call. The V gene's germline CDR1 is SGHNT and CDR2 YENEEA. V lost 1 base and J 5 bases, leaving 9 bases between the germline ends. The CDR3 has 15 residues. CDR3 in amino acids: CASSLGGDNNSPLHF. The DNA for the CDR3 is TGTGCCAGCAGCTTAGGAGGTGACAATAATTCACCCCTCCACTTT.